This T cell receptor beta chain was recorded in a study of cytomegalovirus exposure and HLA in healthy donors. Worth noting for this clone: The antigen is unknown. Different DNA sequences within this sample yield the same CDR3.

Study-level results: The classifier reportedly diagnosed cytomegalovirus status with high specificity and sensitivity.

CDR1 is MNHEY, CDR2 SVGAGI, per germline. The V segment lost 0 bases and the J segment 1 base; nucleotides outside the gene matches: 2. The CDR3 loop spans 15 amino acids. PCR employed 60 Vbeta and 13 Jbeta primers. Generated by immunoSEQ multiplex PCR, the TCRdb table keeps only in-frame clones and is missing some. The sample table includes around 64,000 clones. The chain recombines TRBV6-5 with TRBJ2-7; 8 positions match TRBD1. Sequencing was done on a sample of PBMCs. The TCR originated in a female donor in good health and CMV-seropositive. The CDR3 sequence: CASSYSGTGSYEQYF. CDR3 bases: TGTGCCAGCAGTTACTCCGGGACAGGTTCCTACGAGCAGTACTTC.